A single sample is the source of the 31 T cell receptor beta chains below, sequenced in a study of identical twins. TCRdb reprocessed the 5' RACE reads with MiXCR, giving one entry per CDR3 protein. The table shows more than 1.5 million distinct CDR3 sequences, with about 31% occurring only once. The specimen sequenced was cord blood. The receptors were gathered from a newborn girl in good health.

This clonotype was observed a single time. The rearrangement joins TRBV5-1 to TRBJ2-7; perhaps TRBD2 as D (5 bases). CDR1 is SGHRS, CDR2 YFSETQ, per germline. Trimming cost V 4 bases and J 9 bases, with 17 bases left between them. The CDR3 consists of 13 residues. The CDR3 DNA sequence: TGCGCCAGCAGCGAAAAACGGGATGATTGGCAGTACTTC. Residues: CASSEKRDDWQYF.

The V call is TRBV7-2, the J call TRBJ2-5, with 8 bases lining up with TRBD2. The CDR3 has 16 amino acids. CDR1 and CDR2 from the germline V gene are SGHTA and FQGNSA. The V and J ends lost 5 bases and 11 bases, in that order; junction bases with no gene match: 19. The CDR3, as DNA: TGTGCCAGCAGCCTAGGACTAGCCACTAAGTACAATGAGCAGTACTTC. It translates to CASSLGLATKYNEQYF.

This sequence joins TRBV12-3 or TRBV12-4 and TRBJ2-3, with D possibly called TRBD1 or TRBD2 (5 bases each). Trimming removed 2 bases at V and 4 bases at J, with 22 bases between. The CDR3 spans 18 residues. This chain's CDR3 is CASSLPGNFAGWADTQYF. DNA for the CDR3: TGTGCCAGCAGTTTACCGGGGAACTTCGCAGGGTGGGCAGATACGCAGTATTTT.

About this clonotype itself: A read error may account for a junction end that differs from germline. In DNA, the CDR3 is TGTGCCGGCAGTGCCCTACCCCCGTCCCATAGCAATCAGCCCCAGCATTTT. Amino acids: CAGSALPPSHSNQPQHF. The V and J genes are TRBV2 and TRBJ1-5; no firm D call. The CDR3 is 17 amino acids. Germline CDR1 and CDR2: SNHLY and FYNNEI.

V is TRBV2 and J is TRBJ2-5; D gene unclear. The CDR3 runs 11 residues. CDR1 and CDR2 from the germline V gene are SNHLY and FYNNEI. V lost 4 bases to trimming and J lost 11 bases, with 11 bases between them. As DNA, the CDR3 is TGTGCCAGCAGTGTCGATAGTGGGCAGTACTTC. Translation gives CASSVDSGQYF.

This clonotype was picked up a small number of times. The chain carries TRBV7-2 and TRBJ2-1; 7 bases map to TRBD2. Unmatched junction bases numbered 7, after V lost 1 base and J lost 4 bases. In germline, CDR1 is SGHTA, CDR2 FQGNSA. The CDR3 is 16 residues long. CDR3 sequence: CASSLGWASGYNEQFF. CDR3 DNA: TGTGCCAGCAGCTTAGGTTGGGCTAGCGGATACAATGAGCAGTTCTTC.

This clonotype has only a few counts. CDR3: CATSDPRGDPYEQYF. CDR3 DNA sequence: TGTGCCACCAGTGATCCCCGTGGGGATCCCTACGAGCAGTACTTC. The rearrangement joins TRBV24-1 to TRBJ2-7; D ambiguous. Germline V CDR1 and CDR2: KGHDR, SFDVKD. CDR3 length: 15 residues. V was pared by 3 bases and J by 2 bases, with 13 bases between.

The chain is built from TRBV2 and TRBJ2-7; tentative D call: TRBD2 (7 bases). This CDR3 is 15 amino acids long. V was cut by 3 bases and J by 7 bases, with 19 bases left in between. The germline gives CDR1 SNHLY, CDR2 FYNNEI. CDR3 bases: TGTGCCAGCAGTGATCCTAGCGCCAGGGGAGGGGAGCAGTACTTC. It codes for CASSDPSARGGEQYF.

The CDR3 is CASSSRGQYVTDTQYF. DNA for the CDR3: TGTGCCAGCAGTTCCCGGGGACAGTATGTCACAGATACGCAGTATTTT. The chain uses TRBV6-6 and TRBJ2-3; 7 nucleotides match TRBD1. Germline lookup yields CDR1 MNHNY and CDR2 SVGAGI (reference sequence). With 4 bases clipped from V and 2 bases from J, the junction kept 9 bases outside the gene matches. The CDR3 has 16 residues.

This chain connects TRBV7-2 to TRBJ2-4; 9 bases agree with TRBD1. The CDR3 is 13 amino acids. Germline V gene lookup returns CDR1 SGHTA and CDR2 FQGNSA. V trimming: 5 bases; J trimming: 8 bases; junction bases outside the gene matches: 4. The CDR3 DNA reads as TGTGCCAGCAGCCCGACAGGGGGATACATTCAGTACTTC. This encodes CASSPTGGYIQYF.

The chain employs TRBV28 and TRBJ2-3; 10 bases align to TRBD2. Germline V gene data show CDR1 as MDHEN and CDR2 as SYDVKM. The CDR3 is made up of 15 amino acids. Germline trimming cut 6 bases from V and 1 base from J; bases unmatched to any gene: 4. CDR3: CASRTSGIGTDTQYF. CDR3 coding DNA: TGTGCCAGCAGAACTAGCGGGATAGGCACAGATACGCAGTATTTT.

This clonotype was found many times. The chain couples TRBV3-1 to TRBJ2-7; 7 bases are shared with TRBD2. The CDR3 is 14 amino acids. V shed 3 bases, J shed 6 bases, and the junction held 8 bases outside the gene matches. Per germline, CDR1 LGHDT and CDR2 YNNKEL (reference sequence). CDR3 region: CASSHPTGGSEQYF. Written as DNA, the CDR3 is TGTGCCAGCAGCCATCCAACGGGGGGAAGCGAGCAGTACTTC.

This chain uses TRBV20-1 with TRBJ1-5; TRBD1 agrees at 8 bases. The CDR3 is 14 residues long. The germline gives CDR1 DFQATT, CDR2 SNEGSKA (reference sequence). The V gene end was trimmed by 1 base and the J gene end by 3 bases; junction bases not matched to a gene: 2. This chain's CDR3 is CSARVTGANQPQHF. CDR3 nucleotides: TGCAGTGCTAGAGTGACAGGGGCCAATCAGCCCCAGCATTTT.

The sample holds many counts of this clonotype. The chain employs TRBV10-3 and TRBJ2-1; 13 positions match TRBD2. With 2 bases clipped from V and 0 bases from J, the junction kept 7 bases outside the gene matches. Germline loops: CDR1 ENHRY, CDR2 SYGVKD. The CDR3 is made up of 19 amino acids. The CDR3 region has the DNA TGTGCCATCAGTGAGCCTGGACTAGCGGGAGTGAGCTCCTACAATGAGCAGTTCTTC. It yields the protein CAISEPGLAGVSSYNEQFF.

J is TRBJ2-4 and V is TRBV5-4; unclear D gene. Per the germline V gene, CDR1 is SGHNT and CDR2 is YYREEE (reference sequence). V gave up 1 base and J gave up 13 bases, with 15 bases separating them. The CDR3 has 13 amino acids. CDR3 sequence: CASSLFARGEQYF. The DNA of the CDR3 is TGTGCCAGCAGCTTGTTCGCCAGAGGTGAGCAGTACTTC.

This chain joins TRBV5-1 and TRBJ2-7; D uncertain. CDR1 and CDR2 (germline): SGHRS, YFSETQ. Trimming left V 4 bases short and J 9 bases short, with 17 bases between. The CDR3 is 13 residues long. The CDR3 loop is CASSPDLRERQYF. CDR3 coding DNA: TGCGCCAGCAGCCCCGACCTTAGGGAAAGGCAGTACTTC.

J is TRBJ1-2 and V is TRBV20-1; 9 bases line up with TRBD1. The germline V gene has CDR1 DFQATT and CDR2 SNEGSKA (reference sequence). The V and J ends lost 0 bases and 8 bases, in that order; junction bases with no gene match: 13. The CDR3 has 16 amino acids. In nucleotides, the CDR3 is TGCAGTGCTAGAGATCCCAGGACAGGGGAAATTGCGGGCTACACCTTC. Its translation is CSARDPRTGEIAGYTF.

This clonotype was seen a handful of times. This chain joins TRBV27 and TRBJ1-4; D ambiguous. Germline CDR1 reads MNHEY; CDR2 reads SMNVEV (reference sequence). The CDR3 runs 13 residues. V was pared by 6 bases and J by 2 bases, with 7 bases between. CDR3 residues: CASSGRTNEKLFF. For the CDR3, the DNA is TGTGCCAGCAGCGGACGGACTAATGAAAAACTGTTTTTT.

The gene calls are TRBV12-3 or TRBV12-4 and TRBJ2-3; the D is unclear. V was pared by 1 base and J by 2 bases, with 10 bases between. The CDR3 spans 15 residues. CDR3 DNA sequence: TGTGCCAGCAGTTTAGTTCCGTATCCCACAGATACGCAGTATTTT. It is translated as CASSLVPYPTDTQYF.

The chain couples TRBV14 to TRBJ2-2; 7 positions match TRBD1. From germline, CDR1 is SGHDN and CDR2 FVKESK. The length of the CDR3 is 14 residues. J was trimmed by 3 bases and V by 9 bases; bases with no gene match: 7. CDR3 residues: CARLSQGDTGELFF. DNA for the CDR3: TGTGCCAGATTATCCCAGGGGGACACCGGGGAGCTGTTTTTT. Together with reference TRBV14 and TRBJ2-2, the CDR3 gives the full variable domain: EAGVTQFPSHSVIEKGQTVTLRCDPISGHDNLYWYRRVMGKEIKFLLHFVKESKQDESGMPNNRFLAERTGGTYSTLKVQPAELEDSGVYFCARLSQGDTGELFFGEGSRLTVL.

The chain recombines TRBV11-2 with TRBJ2-1, with D unclear. Gene TRBJ2-7 matches the end of the DNA better, so the J call may be wrong. Looked up from germline, CDR1 is SGHAT and CDR2 is FQNNGV. This CDR3 region has 14 residues. For the CDR3, the DNA is TGTGCCAGCAGCTTAGATAACCTAATCAATGAGCAGTACTTC. Translated: CASSLDNLINEQYF.

V usage is TRBV6-2 or TRBV6-3 and J usage is TRBJ1-2; TRBD1 matches 10 bases. V trimming: 7 bases; J trimming: 6 bases; junction bases outside the gene matches: 11. CDR1 is MNHEY and CDR2 is SVGEGT in the germline V gene. The CDR3 is 15 residues long. In DNA form, the CDR3 reads TGTGCCAGCACATTTCCGGGACAGGGGATCCATGGCTACACCTTC. This encodes CASTFPGQGIHGYTF.

In its sample, this clonotype was seen a few times. The gene calls are TRBV2 and TRBJ2-1, with D maybe TRBD1 (5 bases). The V end was cut by 3 bases, the J end by 7 bases, with 16 bases between. CDR1 is SNHLY and CDR2 is FYNNEI in the germline V gene. The CDR3 covers 15 residues. The chain's CDR3 is CASSDYGALANEQFF. The CDR3 DNA is TGTGCCAGCAGTGACTATGGGGCTTTGGCGAATGAGCAGTTCTTC.

This clonotype was picked up a small number of times. The chain has TRBV7-6 and TRBJ1-4, with D unclear. This CDR3 comprises 17 residues. The V end was cut by 2 bases, the J end by 8 bases, with 21 bases between. CDR1 and CDR2 (germline): SGHVS, FNYEAQ. The CDR3: CASSLYVRMVLGEKLFF. CDR3 bases: TGTGCCAGCAGCTTATATGTCAGGATGGTACTCGGGGAAAAACTGTTTTTT.

The chain carries TRBV12-3 or TRBV12-4 and TRBJ2-3; D might be TRBD1 or TRBD2, each matching 7 bases. The CDR3 extends over 13 amino acids. Trimming stripped 5 bases from V and 9 bases from J, with 15 bases between. CDR3 in DNA: TGTGCCAGCAGTCGGGCCAGGGGGGGGACGCAGTATTTT. Protein: CASSRARGGTQYF.

This clonotype has at least ten counts. This chain connects TRBV6-1 to TRBJ1-5; no clear D gene. This CDR3 has 11 amino acids. From germline, CDR1 is MNHNS and CDR2 SASEGT. Trimming took 4 bases from V and 6 from J, leaving 4 bases between them. The CDR3 region is CASSAGQPQHF. In DNA form, the CDR3 reads TGTGCCAGCAGTGCTGGTCAGCCCCAGCATTTT.

This clonotype is a singleton in its sample. The rearrangement joins TRBV28 to TRBJ2-7; 8 nucleotides align to TRBD1. CDR3 length: 15 residues. Germline loops: CDR1 MDHEN, CDR2 SYDVKM. V lost 5 bases to trimming and J lost 7 bases; unmatched junction nucleotides: 13. The CDR3 region is CASSLTGAPGNEQYF. Written as DNA, the CDR3 is TGTGCCAGCAGTCTGACAGGGGCCCCCGGCAATGAGCAGTACTTC.

Concerning this clonotype: One end of the junction varies from germline; a read error may be responsible. The gene calls are TRBV10-3 and TRBJ2-7; TRBD2 matches at 11 bases. Germline V gives CDR1 ENHRY, CDR2 SYGVKD. This CDR3 is built from 16 residues. The CDR3 reads CAISGGLAGGAYAQYF. CDR3 nucleotides: TGTGCCATCAGTGGGGGCTTAGCGGGAGGGGCCTACGCGCAGTACTTC.

The chain joins TRBV12-3 or TRBV12-4 to TRBJ2-1; D is possibly TRBD2 (6 bases). Trimming stripped 6 bases from V and 7 bases from J, with 16 bases between. This CDR3 contains 14 residues. DNA for the CDR3: TGTGCCAGCAGGACGGGAGTAGTAAGGAATGAGCAGTTCTTC. Protein product: CASRTGVVRNEQFF.

This clonotype was detected many times. The chain uses TRBV28 and TRBJ2-7; TRBD1 agrees at 10 bases. Germline V CDR1 and CDR2: MDHEN, SYDVKM. The length of the CDR3 is 17 residues. With 5 bases clipped from V and 0 bases from J, the junction kept 10 bases outside the gene matches. The CDR3 is CASSLAYRDRGSYEQYF. The CDR3 DNA reads TGTGCCAGCAGTCTGGCATACCGGGACAGGGGCTCCTACGAGCAGTACTTC. Variable domain in full (rest from reference TRBV28 and TRBJ2-7): DVKVTQSSRYLVKRTGEKVFLECVQDMDHENMFWYRQDPGLGLRLIYFSYDVKMKEKGDIPEGYSVSREKKERFSLILESASTNQTSMYLCASSLAYRDRGSYEQYFGPGTRLTVT.

This clonotype was observed a handful of times. The chain joins TRBV4-2 to TRBJ2-3, with D unresolved. Germline V CDR1 and CDR2: LGHNA, YNFKEQ. The CDR3 has 17 amino acids. The V and J ends lost 1 base and 2 bases respectively, with 16 bases between them. Here the CDR3 reads CASSQGYGTLTTDTQYF. As DNA, the CDR3 is TGTGCCAGCAGCCAAGGGTACGGAACCTTAACCACAGATACGCAGTATTTT.